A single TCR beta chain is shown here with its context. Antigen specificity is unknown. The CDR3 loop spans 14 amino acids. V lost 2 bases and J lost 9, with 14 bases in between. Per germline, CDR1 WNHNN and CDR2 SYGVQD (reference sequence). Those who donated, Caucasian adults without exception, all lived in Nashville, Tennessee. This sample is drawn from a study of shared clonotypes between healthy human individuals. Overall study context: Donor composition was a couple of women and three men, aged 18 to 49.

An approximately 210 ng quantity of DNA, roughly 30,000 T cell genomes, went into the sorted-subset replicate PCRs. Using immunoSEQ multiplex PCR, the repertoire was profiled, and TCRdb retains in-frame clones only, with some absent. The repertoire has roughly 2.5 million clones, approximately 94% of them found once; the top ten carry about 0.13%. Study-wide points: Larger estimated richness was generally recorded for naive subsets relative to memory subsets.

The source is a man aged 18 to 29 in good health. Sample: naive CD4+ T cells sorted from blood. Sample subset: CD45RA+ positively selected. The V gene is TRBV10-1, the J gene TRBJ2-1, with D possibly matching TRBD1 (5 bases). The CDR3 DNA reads TGCGCCAGCAGTGAGCAGGGCCGTATAGGTGAGCAGTTCTTC. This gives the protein CASSEQGRIGEQFF.